This T cell receptor beta chain was recovered during a study of identical twins. Findings and limits, study-wide: Insertions were fewer in abundant cord blood beta clonotypes, whereas memory repertoires showed none of this pattern.

Concerning this clonotype: As yet, its antigen is unknown.

TCRdb ran MiXCR on the 5' RACE reads and lists one entry per CDR3 protein. The sample contains 450,000 to 600,000 distinct CDR3 sequences, approximately 20% of which appear only once. A further study also used this sample, focusing on yellow fever vaccine responses in identical twins.

The receptor's source is a woman aged 18-29 years in good health. The source material was CD4+ T cells sorted from blood.

DNA of the CDR3: TGTGCCAGCAGCTTTTTGCGGGGGGCCGGGAACGGGGAGCTGTTTTTT. Amino acids: CASSFLRGAGNGELFF. The genes are TRBV7-2 and TRBJ2-2; 8 bases line up with TRBD2. Germline assignment: CDR1 SGHTA and CDR2 FQGNSA. The V and J ends lost 3 bases and 7 bases, in that order; junction bases with no gene match: 10. This CDR3 has 16 residues. The whole variable domain, remainder taken from reference TRBV7-2 and TRBJ2-2, is GAGVSQSPSNKVTEKGKDVELRCDPISGHTALYWYRQSLGQGLEFLIYFQGNSAPDKSGLPSDRFSAERTGGSVSTLTIQRTQQEDSAVYLCASSFLRGAGNGELFFGEGSRLTVL.